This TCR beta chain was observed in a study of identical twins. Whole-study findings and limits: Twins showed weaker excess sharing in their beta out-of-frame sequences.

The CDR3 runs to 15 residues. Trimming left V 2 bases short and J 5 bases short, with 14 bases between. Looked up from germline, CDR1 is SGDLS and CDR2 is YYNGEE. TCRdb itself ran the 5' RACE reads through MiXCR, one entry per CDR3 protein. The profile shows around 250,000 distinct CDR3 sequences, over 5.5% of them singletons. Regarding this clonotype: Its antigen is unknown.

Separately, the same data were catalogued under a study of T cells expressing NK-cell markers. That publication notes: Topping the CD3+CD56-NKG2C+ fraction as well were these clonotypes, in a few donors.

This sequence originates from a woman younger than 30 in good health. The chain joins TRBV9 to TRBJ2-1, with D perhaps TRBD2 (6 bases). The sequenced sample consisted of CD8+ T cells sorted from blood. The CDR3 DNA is TGTGCCAGCAGCGTGGGCGGGACGCAAAACAATGAGCAGTTCTTC. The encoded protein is CASSVGGTQNNEQFF.